This is a list of T cell receptor beta chains from one sample in a study of T cells in Graves' hyperthyroidism and ophthalmopathy. TCRdb redid the calling of the multiplex PCR reads with MiXCR, one entry per CDR3 protein. The sample holds 300,000 to 400,000 distinct CDR3 sequences, about 15% seen once. The sample was blood. These receptors all come from a woman aged 55-69 years with Graves' hyperthyroidism. The CDR3 runs from the conserved cysteine through the conserved F or W. D genes are given only for firm matches. The size field is filled for only some rows; it gives once, few, many or a size class.

j_call d_call v_call clone_size cdr3_aa cdr3_nt
TRBJ1-1 . TRBV3-1 many CASSQRGARTEAFF TGTGCCAGCAGCCAAAGGGGGGCGAGGACTGAAGCTTTCTTT
TRBJ2-3 . TRBV19 . CASSSPASNTQYF TGTGCCAGTAGTTCACCTGCTAGCAATACGCAGTATTTT
TRBJ2-3 TRBD2 TRBV10-3 few CAASGLAGVTDAQYF TGTGCCGCTTCGGGACTAGCGGGAGTCACAGATGCGCAGTATTTT
TRBJ1-1 . TRBV12-3/TRBV12-4 many CASSPRGGRNTEAFF TGTGCCAGCAGTCCTCGGGGGGGGCGGAACACTGAAGCTTTCTTT
TRBJ2-1 TRBD2 TRBV12-3/TRBV12-4 many CASSRLAGVEGDEQFF TGTGCCAGCAGTCGACTAGCGGGAGTAGAGGGCGATGAGCAGTTCTTC
TRBJ2-3 . TRBV29-1 few CSAGTQGADTQYF TGCAGCGCCGGGACTCAGGGAGCGGATACGCAGTATTTT
TRBJ2-5 . TRBV7-2 . CASSPGIAIPQETQYF TGTGCCAGCAGCCCTGGTATAGCAATCCCCCAAGAGACCCAGTACTTC
TRBJ2-5 TRBD2 TRBV29-1 . CSVGGRGIETQYF TGCAGCGTCGGGGGGAGGGGCATAGAGACCCAGTACTTC
TRBJ2-5 . TRBV27 many CASSPSGRMGRETQYF TGTGCCAGCAGTCCATCGGGACGGATGGGGAGAGAGACCCAGTACTTC
TRBJ2-1 TRBD2 TRBV5-6 few CASSQRLAGYYNEQFF TGTGCCAGCAGCCAGAGACTAGCGGGGTACTACAATGAGCAGTTCTTC
TRBJ1-2 TRBD1 TRBV28 many CASRETMGQGSSNYGYTF TGTGCCAGCAGGGAGACAATGGGACAGGGTAGCTCTAACTATGGCTACACCTTC
TRBJ2-5 TRBD2 TRBV9 few CASSDRAGGETQYF TGTGCCAGCAGCGATCGAGCGGGAGGAGAGACCCAGTACTTC
TRBJ2-7 . TRBV10-3 few CAISESASYEQYF TGTGCCATCAGTGAGTCGGCCTCCTACGAGCAGTACTTC
TRBJ2-5 . TRBV5-1 . CASSAGLWETQYF TGCGCCAGCAGCGCGGGACTTTGGGAGACCCAGTACTTC
TRBJ2-3 . TRBV4-1 . CASSQSVAQGGTRTDTQYF TGCGCCAGCAGCCAAAGCGTTGCGCAGGGGGGAACTCGCACAGATACGCAGTATTTT
TRBJ1-1 . TRBV2 many CASSFQGFAEAFF TGTGCCAGCAGTTTTCAGGGTTTCGCTGAAGCTTTCTTT
TRBJ2-1 . TRBV10-1 . CASKKRGTDNEQFF TGCGCCAGCAAAAAGCGGGGGACAGACAATGAGCAGTTCTTC
TRBJ2-5 TRBD1 TRBV7-8 . CASSSGQGWGETQYF TGTGCCAGCAGCTCCGGACAGGGTTGGGGAGAGACCCAGTACTTC
TRBJ1-4 . TRBV27 . CASSLDDGVGEKLFF TGTGCCAGCAGTTTAGATGATGGGGTGGGCGAAAAACTGTTTTTT
TRBJ2-3 . TRBV3-1 . CASSQGPVLHTQYF TGTGCCAGCAGCCAAGGGCCGGTTCTACATACGCAGTATTTT
TRBJ2-2 TRBD1 TRBV13 many CASGAPRTGTGVTGELFF TGTGCCAGCGGCGCTCCAAGGACCGGGACAGGGGTCACCGGGGAGCTGTTTTTT
TRBJ1-4 . TRBV11-2 many CASSLVGGANEKLFF TGTGCCAGCAGCTTAGTTGGCGGGGCGAATGAAAAACTGTTTTTT
TRBJ2-7 . TRBV19 few CASSHAGTSSYEQYF TGTGCCAGTAGTCACGCCGGGACGTCTTCCTACGAGCAGTACTTC
TRBJ2-3 . TRBV7-2 many CASSGSWLGRADTQYF TGTGCCAGCAGCGGGAGTTGGTTAGGTAGGGCAGATACGCAGTATTTT
TRBJ2-3 . TRBV12-3/TRBV12-4 many CASSLTDSYTDTQYF TGTGCCAGCAGTTTAACAGACTCCTACACAGATACGCAGTATTTT
TRBJ2-4 TRBD2 TRBV2 many CASSGGLLAKNIQYF TGTGCCAGCAGTGGGGGACTATTAGCCAAAAACATTCAGTACTTC
TRBJ1-6 . TRBV6-1 many CASSAGWGSPLHF TGTGCCAGCAGTGCAGGGTGGGGTTCACCCCTCCACTTT
TRBJ1-5 TRBD1 TRBV10-3 . CAISTGTGGNQPQHF TGTGCCATCAGTACCGGGACAGGGGGCAATCAGCCCCAGCATTTT
TRBJ2-2 . TRBV18 . CASSPRGQNTGELFF TGTGCCAGCTCACCTCGCGGACAGAACACCGGGGAGCTGTTTTTT
TRBJ1-3 . TRBV11-3 few CASSSQEISGNTIYF TGTGCCAGCAGCTCACAGGAAATCTCTGGAAACACCATATATTTT
TRBJ2-2 TRBD1 TRBV7-9 . CASSGQGASFGELFF TGTGCCAGCAGCGGACAGGGGGCTTCCTTCGGGGAGCTGTTTTTT
TRBJ2-2 . TRBV7-3 many CASSLSQINTGELFF TGTGCCAGCAGCTTAAGTCAGATAAACACCGGGGAGCTGTTTTTT
TRBJ1-1 . TRBV10-3 many CAISEGEVNTEAFF TGTGCCATCAGTGAGGGGGAGGTGAACACTGAAGCTTTCTTT
TRBJ1-1 . TRBV20-1 many CSVTGPMNTEAFF TGCAGTGTAACCGGACCCATGAACACTGAAGCTTTCTTT
TRBJ2-1 TRBD2 TRBV14 . CASSQSWGSGRGNEQFF TGTGCCAGCAGCCAATCCTGGGGTAGCGGGAGAGGGAATGAGCAGTTCTTC
TRBJ1-2 . TRBV19 . CASSPWTASNYGYTF TGTGCCAGTAGTCCCTGGACAGCTTCTAACTATGGCTACACCTTC
TRBJ1-3 . TRBV2 many CASSQGLGNTIYF TGTGCCAGCAGCCAGGGACTGGGAAACACCATATATTTT